The 29 T cell receptor beta chains in this list originate from one sample, sequenced in a study of T-cell memory formation after mild COVID-19. From the 5' RACE reads, TCRdb called clonotypes with MiXCR, one entry per CDR3 protein. The data show about 320,000 distinct CDR3 sequences, roughly 13% seen once. The sample comprised PBMCs or a T cell subset sorted from them (not recorded which). These receptors originate from a man between 18 and 29 years old who had mild COVID-19 (a few samples of this study predate the infection). Cell type and time point are not known.

In its sample, this clonotype was seen a few times. The chain recombines TRBV14 with TRBJ2-1, with D possibly TRBD2 on 5 matching bases. Germline lookup yields CDR1 SGHDN and CDR2 FVKESK. V was clipped by 0 bases and J by 3 bases, with 9 bases between them. The CDR3 spans 15 residues. The CDR3 DNA follows: TGTGCCAGCAGCCAAGAGGGTCGGGGCTACAATGAGCAGTTCTTC. Translation gives CASSQEGRGYNEQFF. The entire variable domain, with the rest obtained from reference TRBV14 and TRBJ2-1, is as follows: EAGVTQFPSHSVIEKGQTVTLRCDPISGHDNLYWYRRVMGKEIKFLLHFVKESKQDESGMPNNRFLAERTGGTYSTLKVQPAELEDSGVYFCASSQEGRGYNEQFFGPGTRLTVL.

The genes are TRBV27 and TRBJ2-7; D not certain. Trimming took off 0 bases at V and 0 bases at J, with 6 bases between the two ends. The CDR3 has 14 residues. Per germline, CDR1 MNHEY and CDR2 SMNVEV (reference sequence). Here the CDR3 reads CASSLSRSSYEQYF. CDR3 coding DNA: TGTGCCAGCAGTTTATCCAGGAGCTCCTACGAGCAGTACTTC.

This clonotype has more than one count but fewer than ten. The V gene is TRBV12-3 or TRBV12-4, the J gene TRBJ1-2, with D unclear. This CDR3 region has 12 residues. Trimming stripped 5 bases from V and 4 bases from J, with 8 bases between. The CDR3 loop is CASSAGIYGYTF. The CDR3 DNA reads TGTGCCAGCAGTGCCGGAATCTATGGCTACACCTTC.

This clonotype showed up just a few times. V gene TRBV6-5 combines with J gene TRBJ2-5, with TRBD2 matching over 8 bases. This CDR3 region has 13 residues. After removal of 2 bases from V and 5 bases from J, the junction contained 1 base not matched to a gene. The germline gives CDR1 MNHEY, CDR2 SVGAGI. The CDR3 loop is CASSYPGGETQYF. Here the CDR3 DNA reads TGTGCCAGCAGTTACCCGGGGGGGGAGACCCAGTACTTC.

This clonotype showed up just a few times. This chain joins TRBV27 and TRBJ2-7, with 7 bases lining up with TRBD2. The V gene's germline CDR1 is MNHEY and CDR2 SMNVEV (reference sequence). There are 13 residues in the CDR3. V shed 4 bases, J shed 3 bases, and the junction held 3 bases outside the gene matches. This CDR3 reads CASSSSGGYEQYF. The CDR3 DNA reads TGTGCCAGCAGTTCCTCGGGGGGCTACGAGCAGTACTTC.

This clonotype was recorded a few times. The CDR3 loop reads CASSPTTKSSANVLTF. The CDR3 nucleotides are TGTGCCAGCAGCCCGACGACAAAATCGTCGGCCAACGTCCTGACTTTC. The V call is TRBV6-5, the J call TRBJ2-6, with no clear D. Germline V gene data show CDR1 as MNHEY and CDR2 as SVGAGI. The V end lost 6 bases, the J end lost 6 bases, and 18 bases lay between the germline ends. The CDR3 runs 16 residues.

V gene TRBV25-1 combines with J gene TRBJ1-2; 8 nucleotides line up with TRBD1. This CDR3 comprises 15 residues. Germline V gene data show CDR1 as MGHDK and CDR2 as SYGVNS. J gave up 6 bases and V 7 bases, and 13 bases lay outside the gene matches. CDR3 amino acids: CASIDDSDRANGYTF. CDR3 DNA: TGTGCCAGCATCGACGATTCGGACAGGGCGAATGGCTACACCTTC.

Only a few counts were recorded for this clonotype. The gene calls are TRBV12-3 or TRBV12-4 and TRBJ1-1; D is ambiguous. The length of the CDR3 is 13 residues. V dropped 6 bases and J dropped 1 base, with 9 bases sitting between them. CDR3 DNA sequence: TGTGCCAGCAGCACCCGACAGAACACTGAAGCTTTCTTT. It encodes CASSTRQNTEAFF.

The chain is built from TRBV11-3 and TRBJ2-3; 9 bases fit TRBD2. Germline V gene lookup returns CDR1 SGHNT and CDR2 YENEEA. V lost 5 bases and J lost 3; bases outside the gene matches: 9. The CDR3 spans 16 residues. CDR3: CASSPNKRGATDTQYF. CDR3 DNA: TGTGCCAGCAGCCCGAACAAGCGGGGGGCGACAGATACGCAGTATTTT.

This rearrangement joins TRBV6-5 to TRBJ1-6; D is possibly TRBD1 (5 bases). V gave up 5 bases and J gave up 10 bases, with 18 bases separating them. The CDR3 runs to 15 residues. The V gene's germline CDR1 is MNHEY and CDR2 SVGAGI. The CDR3 loop reads CASSILEGAASPLHF. In DNA form, the CDR3 reads TGTGCCAGCAGTATCCTTGAAGGGGCGGCCTCACCCCTCCACTTT.

The V gene is TRBV7-9, the J gene TRBJ1-2; perhaps TRBD1 as D (6 bases). CDR1 is SEHNR and CDR2 is FQNEAQ in the germline V gene (reference sequence). This CDR3 is built from 15 residues. V was trimmed by 3 bases and J by 2 bases, leaving 13 bases between them. The CDR3 is CASSFTGFVNYGYTF. For the CDR3, the DNA is TGTGCCAGCAGCTTTACAGGGTTTGTCAACTATGGCTACACCTTC.

CDR3 in amino acids: CDISELYEQYV. CDR3 DNA: TGTGATATCAGTGAACTCTACGAGCAGTACGTC. The chain uses TRBV6-5 and TRBJ2-7; D is undetermined. The germline V gene has CDR1 MNHEY and CDR2 SVGAGI. The CDR3 has 11 amino acids.

This clonotype was counted only a few times. The genes are TRBV11-3 and TRBJ2-5, with 13 positions matching TRBD2. The V segment lost 1 base and the J segment 3 bases; nucleotides outside the gene matches: 5. The germline CDR1 and CDR2 sequences are SGHNT and YENEEA. This CDR3 comprises 17 residues. CDR3 protein: CASSLGTGTSGEETQYF. The CDR3 nucleotides read TGTGCCAGCAGCTTAGGCACCGGGACTAGCGGGGAAGAGACCCAGTACTTC.

Only a few counts were recorded for this clonotype. This chain links TRBV4-1 with TRBJ2-1; 9 bases are shared with TRBD2. From germline, CDR1 is MGHRA and CDR2 YSYEKL. V dropped 1 base and J dropped 8; count of bases not matched to a gene: 9. The CDR3 length is 16 residues. The CDR3 DNA is TGCGCCAGCAGCCAAGTATTAGCGGGGGCTGCGGATGAGCAGTTCTTC. It encodes CASSQVLAGAADEQFF.

This clonotype was picked up a small number of times. The J gene is TRBJ2-2, the V gene TRBV5-1; D gene uncertain. The V gene lost 3 bases and the J gene lost 3 bases, with 6 bases spanning the gap. The CDR3 totals 13 residues. The V gene's germline CDR1 is SGHRS and CDR2 YFSETQ. CDR3 residues: CASSYWDTGELFF. Here the CDR3 DNA reads TGCGCCAGCAGCTACTGGGACACCGGGGAGCTGTTTTTT. Full variable domain (remainder filled in from reference TRBV5-1 and TRBJ2-2): KAGVTQTPRYLIKTRGQQVTLSCSPISGHRSVSWYQQTPGQGLQFLFEYFSETQRNKGNFPGRFSGRQFSNSRSEMNVSTLELGDSALYLCASSYWDTGELFFGEGSRLTVL.

This clonotype has only a few counts. The chain links TRBV4-3 to TRBJ1-2; 9 bases agree with TRBD1. This CDR3 is built from 16 residues. The ends lost 6 bases at V and 4 bases at J; junction bases unmatched: 12. CDR1 and CDR2 from the germline V gene are LGHNA and YSLEER. The CDR3 coding sequence is TGCGCCAGCAGTCCAACCCCCGGGACAGGGAGCTATGGCTACACCTTC. Translation: CASSPTPGTGSYGYTF.

This clonotype was seen repeatedly, ten times or more. The chain joins TRBV20-1 to TRBJ2-5, with D possibly matching TRBD2 (6 bases). This CDR3 contains 13 residues. The V gene's germline CDR1 is DFQATT and CDR2 SNEGSKA (reference sequence). With 6 bases removed from V and 4 bases from J, the gap between germline ends came to 15 bases. The CDR3 sequence: CSAPIVGGETQYF. The CDR3 DNA is TGCAGTGCCCCGATAGTGGGGGGAGAGACCCAGTACTTC.

The CDR3 loop reads CASSVEGFEQYF. The CDR3 DNA reads as TGTGCCAGCAGCGTAGAAGGGTTCGAGCAGTACTTC. The chain recombines TRBV9 with TRBJ2-7; D not certain. V shed 0 bases and J shed 6 bases, with 7 bases lying between them. This CDR3 has 12 amino acids. The germline V gene encodes CDR1 SGDLS and CDR2 YYNGEE.

V gene TRBV5-1 combines with J gene TRBJ2-7, with 7 bases lining up with TRBD1. The CDR3 runs 14 residues. V lost 3 bases, J lost 9 bases, and 12 bases stayed unmatched. The germline V gene has CDR1 SGHRS and CDR2 YFSETQ. In DNA form, the CDR3 reads TGCGCCAGCAGCTGGGGGACAGCGTTTGAGGGGCAGTACTTC. Translation: CASSWGTAFEGQYF.

This clonotype was counted between two and nine times. The CDR3 sequence: CASSSGGDTDTQYF. Written as DNA, the CDR3 is TGTGCCAGCAGCTCGGGGGGGGACACAGATACGCAGTATTTT. V and J are TRBV11-3 and TRBJ2-3, with 8 positions matching TRBD2. Germline-derived CDR1 and CDR2 are SGHNT and YENEEA. Losses at the gene ends were 4 bases for V and 2 bases for J; bases not matched to a gene: 2. The CDR3 is made up of 14 amino acids.

In this sample, this clonotype turned up many times. The rearrangement uses TRBV29-1 and TRBJ2-7; 7 nucleotides agree with TRBD1. The germline CDR1 and CDR2 sequences are SQVTM and ANQGSEA. J gave up 5 bases and V 6 bases, and 7 bases lay outside the gene matches. The CDR3 totals 12 residues. CDR3 nucleotide sequence: TGCAGCGTGGTAAGAGACAGGGACGAGCAGTACTTC. Translated: CSVVRDRDEQYF.

This chain uses TRBV6-1 with TRBJ1-1; no clear D gene. Germline assignment: CDR1 MNHNS and CDR2 SASEGT. The CDR3 spans 13 residues. V was clipped by 6 bases and J by 4 bases, with 12 bases between them. This CDR3 reads CASSHTRATEAFF. The DNA of the CDR3 is TGTGCCAGCAGCCATACTAGGGCCACTGAAGCTTTCTTT.

Comment on this clonotype: A single base separates this from a much larger clone, so it may be a read error. The chain uses TRBV9 and TRBJ2-1; D not certain. The germline V gene has CDR1 SGDLS and CDR2 YYNGEE. Trimming pared 0 bases from V and 5 bases from J, leaving 3 bases between. The length of the CDR3 is 12 residues. The CDR3 reads CASSVADNEQFF. CDR3 sequence (DNA): TGTGCCAGCAGCGTAGCTGACAATGAGCAGTTCTTC.

This clonotype was counted a few times. The chain links TRBV4-2 to TRBJ2-7; D may be TRBD2 (6 bases). Trimming removed 4 bases from V and 1 base from J, with 8 bases in between. The CDR3 is 13 residues long. The germline V gene has CDR1 LGHNA and CDR2 YNFKEQ. In DNA, the CDR3 is TGTGCCAGCAGCCTACTAGCATCCTACGAGCAGTACGTC. This translates into CASSLLASYEQYV.

This clonotype has only a few counts. The chain has TRBV20-1 and TRBJ1-5; D is possibly TRBD1 (5 bases). Germline CDR1 and CDR2: DFQATT and SNEGSKA (reference sequence). V was shortened by 6 bases and J by 6 bases, with 12 bases between the two germline ends. This CDR3 has 12 amino acids. CDR3 region: CSAQGQGQPQHF. The CDR3 region has the DNA TGCAGTGCCCAGGGCCAGGGTCAGCCCCAGCATTTT.

This clonotype turned up a few times. The chain joins TRBV7-3 to TRBJ1-6; D is unresolved. CDR3 length: 16 amino acids. V was clipped by 4 bases and J by 8 bases, with 18 bases between them. CDR1 is SGHTA and CDR2 is FQGTGA in the germline V gene. The CDR3: CASSSRRTRLYSPLHF. The CDR3 region has the DNA TGTGCCAGCAGCTCCCGGAGAACCAGGCTCTATTCACCCCTCCACTTT. The whole variable domain, remainder taken from reference TRBV7-3 and TRBJ1-6, is GAGVSQTPSNKVTEKGKYVELRCDPISGHTALYWYRQSLGQGPEFLIYFQGTGAADDSGLPNDRFFAVRPEGSVSTLKIQRTERGDSAVYLCASSSRRTRLYSPLHFGNGTRLTVT.

This clonotype was seen a few times. The chain uses TRBV5-1 and TRBJ2-1; weak D call: TRBD2 (5 bases). With 4 bases removed from V and 5 bases from J, the gap between germline ends came to 16 bases. The germline gives CDR1 SGHRS, CDR2 YFSETQ. The CDR3 sequence is 15 residues long. CDR3 nucleotide sequence: TGCGCCAGCAGCCAGGACTCTGGGGAGCACAATGAGCAGTTCTTC. Its protein product is CASSQDSGEHNEQFF. The whole variable domain, filled in from reference TRBV5-1 and TRBJ2-1, reads KAGVTQTPRYLIKTRGQQVTLSCSPISGHRSVSWYQQTPGQGLQFLFEYFSETQRNKGNFPGRFSGRQFSNSRSEMNVSTLELGDSALYLCASSQDSGEHNEQFFGPGTRLTVL.

This clonotype showed up just a few times. The chain employs TRBV5-1 and TRBJ2-5; D gene uncertain. V dropped 4 bases and J dropped 2 bases, with 12 bases sitting between them. The germline gives CDR1 SGHRS, CDR2 YFSETQ. CDR3 length: 14 residues. DNA for the CDR3: TGCGCCAGCAGCGTGACGGTAACTCAAGAGACCCAGTACTTC. Protein product: CASSVTVTQETQYF. Together with reference TRBV5-1 and TRBJ2-5, the CDR3 gives the full variable domain: KAGVTQTPRYLIKTRGQQVTLSCSPISGHRSVSWYQQTPGQGLQFLFEYFSETQRNKGNFPGRFSGRQFSNSRSEMNVSTLELGDSALYLCASSVTVTQETQYFGPGTRLLVL.

The chain recombines TRBV4-1 with TRBJ2-5; TRBD1 is a possible D gene (6 bases). The germline gives CDR1 MGHRA, CDR2 YSYEKL. Trimming shortened V by 3 bases and J by 4 bases, and 15 bases separated the two germline ends. This CDR3 spans 15 amino acids. CDR3 sequence reads: CASSQYSRGLETQYF. DNA of the CDR3: TGCGCCAGCAGCCAGTACTCTAGGGGGTTAGAGACCCAGTACTTC.